The 12 T cell receptor beta chains below all came from one sample that was sequenced in a study of blood T cell repertoires in COVID-19 (dated by TCRdb to about 2020). Receptors were amplified or captured by the immunoSEQ multiplex PCR assay. Here the immuneACCESS table is served through TCRdb, limited to in-frame sequences with V and J called. Missing clones are a known gap in these copies; in checked studies unresolved V genes cover under half, and the rest lacks a known reason. The sample yields about 150,000 clones; under 85% were counted once. The top ten clonotypes cover 13% of the sample. Sequencing input: peripheral blood. These receptors all stem from a man between 65 and 85 years old who had recovered from COVID-19.

The chain uses TRBV4-2 and TRBJ2-7, with D possibly matching TRBD2 (5 bases). The CDR3 has 12 amino acids. Looked up from germline, CDR1 is LGHNA and CDR2 is YNFKEQ. V was cut by 5 bases and J by 4 bases, with 9 bases left in between. The CDR3 region is CASSGSRYEQYF. The DNA of the CDR3 is TGTGCCAGCAGCGGGAGCCGGTACGAGCAGTACTTC.

The CDR3 coding sequence is TGTGCCAGTAGTCCCGGGAGAGGGGGCGCAGGCTATGGCTACACCTTC. Translating gives CASSPGRGGAGYGYTF. V usage is TRBV19 and J usage is TRBJ1-2, with TRBD1 matching over 7 bases. J was trimmed by 4 bases and V by 5 bases; bases with no gene match: 13. This CDR3 comprises 16 residues. Germline V gene data show CDR1 as LNHDA and CDR2 as SQIVND (reference sequence). Complete variable domain (other parts from reference TRBV19 and TRBJ1-2): DGGITQSPKYLFRKEGQNVTLSCEQNLNHDAMYWYRQDPGQGLRLIYYSQIVNDFQKGDIAEGYSVSREKKESFPLTVTSAQKNPTAFYLCASSPGRGGAGYGYTFGSGTRLTVV.

The chain carries TRBV4-2 and TRBJ2-2; weak D call: TRBD2 (5 bases). Between the trimmed V and J ends, which lost 0 bases and 2 bases, there was a span of 16 bases. The CDR3 is 18 residues long. Germline V gene lookup returns CDR1 LGHNA and CDR2 YNFKEQ. The CDR3 region is CASSQELVVSGNTGELFF. CDR3 DNA: TGTGCCAGCAGCCAAGAGTTGGTGGTGAGCGGTAACACCGGGGAGCTGTTTTTT.

The chain carries TRBV7-9 and TRBJ1-5, with no clear D. The CDR3 is 14 residues long. Germline V gene lookup returns CDR1 SEHNR and CDR2 FQNEAQ (reference sequence). The V and J ends lost 3 bases and 0 bases respectively, with 6 bases between them. For the CDR3, the DNA is TGTGCCAGCAGCTTCGGAGATAGCAATCAGCCCCAGCATTTT. Its translation is CASSFGDSNQPQHF.

This chain connects TRBV28 to TRBJ2-4, with a tentative D call TRBD2 (6 bases). The CDR3 runs to 16 residues. CDR1 and CDR2 (germline): MDHEN, SYDVKM. Trimming shortened V by 2 bases and J by 0 bases, and 11 bases separated the two germline ends. CDR3: CASSLGGTLAKNIQYF. CDR3 coding DNA: TGTGCCAGCAGTTTAGGAGGGACGCTAGCCAAAAACATTCAGTACTTC.

This clone is a singleton in its sample. The genes are TRBV6-2 or TRBV6-3 and TRBJ1-2; 8 bases map to TRBD1. Germline-derived CDR1 and CDR2 are MNHEY and SVGEGT. This CDR3 spans 17 amino acids. Germline trimming cut 3 bases from V and 6 bases from J; bases unmatched to any gene: 15. CDR3 bases: TGTGCCAGCAGTTATTCGTCGGGGTCGGGGGGACAGGATGGCTACACCTTC. This gives the protein CASSYSSGSGGQDGYTF.

The rearrangement uses TRBV12-3 or TRBV12-4 and TRBJ2-7; D call uncertain. This CDR3 is built from 13 residues. The V end was cut by 1 base, the J end by 2 bases, with 6 bases between. The CDR3 sequence is CASSLGVPYEQYF. The CDR3 DNA is TGTGCCAGCAGTTTAGGAGTCCCCTACGAGCAGTACTTC.

This chain links TRBV10-1 with TRBJ1-4; D is unresolved. Germline loops: CDR1 WNHNN, CDR2 SYGVQD (reference sequence). V shed 6 bases and J shed 2 bases, with 7 bases lying between them. The CDR3 has 13 residues. The CDR3 here is CASRRSTNEKLFF. In DNA, the CDR3 is TGCGCCAGCAGGAGGTCGACTAATGAAAAACTGTTTTTT.

The J gene is TRBJ2-7, the V gene TRBV30; D is unclear. Germline V gives CDR1 GTSNPN, CDR2 SVGIG (reference sequence). This CDR3 comprises 11 residues. The V end lost 0 bases, the J end lost 5 bases, and 5 bases lay between the germline ends. The CDR3 DNA is TGTGCCTGGAGTGTATATCACGAGCAGTACTTC. It encodes CAWSVYHEQYF. The entire variable domain, with the rest obtained from reference TRBV30 and TRBJ2-7, is as follows: SQTIHQWPATLVQPVGSPLSLECTVEGTSNPNLYWYRQAAGRGLQLLFYSVGIGQISSEVPQNLSASRPQDRQFILSSKKLLLSDSGFYLCAWSVYHEQYFGPGTRLTVT.

The chain uses TRBV27 and TRBJ2-7; the match to TRBD2 covers 8 bases. V lost 5 bases to trimming and J lost 4 bases; unmatched junction nucleotides: 10. Germline V gene sequence: CDR1 MNHEY, CDR2 SMNVEV (reference sequence). The CDR3 runs to 15 residues. CDR3 nucleotides: TGTGCCAGCAGTGCCCACAGCGGGGGCTCGTACGAGCAGTACTTC. It specifies CASSAHSGGSYEQYF.

This chain joins TRBV5-1 and TRBJ1-1; a possible D gene is TRBD1 (5 bases). Germline CDR1 and CDR2: SGHRS and YFSETQ. V was pared by 4 bases and J by 4 bases, with 14 bases between. There are 14 residues in the CDR3. The CDR3 DNA follows: TGCGCCAGCAGCCCGGACATTATGGGCACTGAAGCTTTCTTT. Its protein is CASSPDIMGTEAFF. The entire variable domain, with the rest obtained from reference TRBV5-1 and TRBJ1-1, is as follows: KAGVTQTPRYLIKTRGQQVTLSCSPISGHRSVSWYQQTPGQGLQFLFEYFSETQRNKGNFPGRFSGRQFSNSRSEMNVSTLELGDSALYLCASSPDIMGTEAFFGQGTRLTVV.

This chain connects TRBV28 to TRBJ1-3; D is uncertain. CDR1 is MDHEN and CDR2 is SYDVKM in the germline V gene. CDR3 size: 15 residues. The V and J ends lost 7 bases and 0 bases respectively, with 13 bases between them. The CDR3 is CASTPVAGSGNTIYF. The CDR3 DNA reads as TGTGCCAGCACCCCGGTGGCAGGCTCTGGAAACACCATATATTTT.